Listed here are 23 T cell receptor beta chains from one sample, sequenced in a study of blood T cell repertoires in COVID-19. Clones were sequenced by immunoSEQ multiplex PCR, and TCRdb holds only the in-frame ones, with some missing. Among around 250,000 clones listed, 86% were seen once. Sequenced input: peripheral blood. The receptors come from a man of 80 years or more with acute or convalescent COVID-19.

The V call is TRBV28, the J call TRBJ1-2, with D possibly TRBD1 on 5 matching bases. The CDR3 runs to 14 residues. From germline, CDR1 is MDHEN and CDR2 SYDVKM. Deletions cut 3 bases from V and 3 bases from J, with 11 bases between. The CDR3 sequence is CASSFGGADYGYTF. The CDR3 DNA follows: TGTGCCAGCAGTTTTGGAGGGGCCGACTATGGCTACACCTTC.

The chain carries TRBV28 and TRBJ1-5; no definite D call. Trimming cost V 6 bases and J 3 bases, with 9 bases left between them. CDR1 MDHEN and CDR2 SYDVKM come from the germline V gene. The CDR3 covers 13 residues. Here the CDR3 reads CASSSPPNQPQHF. Written as DNA, the CDR3 is TGTGCCAGCAGCTCCCCCCCCAATCAGCCCCAGCATTTT.

V is TRBV27 and J is TRBJ2-2; D perhaps matches TRBD1 (6 bases). V was trimmed by 6 bases and J by 0 bases, leaving 8 bases between them. The CDR3 loop spans 14 amino acids. The germline V gene has CDR1 MNHEY and CDR2 SMNVEV (reference sequence). Here the CDR3 DNA reads TGTGCCAGCAGCCGGGACACGAACACCGGGGAGCTGTTTTTT. Translated: CASSRDTNTGELFF.

V is TRBV19 and J is TRBJ2-4; TRBD2 is a possible D gene (7 bases). The CDR3 covers 17 residues. The germline CDR1 and CDR2 sequences are LNHDA and SQIVND (reference sequence). The V and J ends lost 3 bases and 0 bases respectively, with 15 bases between them. In DNA, the CDR3 is TGTGCCAGTAGTATGGGGGGGACATTACTAGCCAAAAACATTCAGTACTTC. Translating gives CASSMGGTLLAKNIQYF. Drawing the rest from reference TRBV19 and TRBJ2-4, the complete variable domain is DGGITQSPKYLFRKEGQNVTLSCEQNLNHDAMYWYRQDPGQGLRLIYYSQIVNDFQKGDIAEGYSVSREKKESFPLTVTSAQKNPTAFYLCASSMGGTLLAKNIQYFGAGTRLSVL.

Only a few counts were recorded for this clone. The chain has TRBV11-2 and TRBJ2-7; 9 bases agree with TRBD1. Trimming removed 4 bases from V and 6 bases from J; junction bases left unmatched: 7. Germline V gene lookup returns CDR1 SGHAT and CDR2 FQNNGV. The CDR3 is 14 amino acids. The CDR3 reads CASSSGTGIFEQYF. For the CDR3, the DNA is TGTGCCAGCAGCTCCGGGACAGGGATCTTCGAGCAGTACTTC.

This sequence joins TRBV19 and TRBJ1-6; 11 bases line up with TRBD1. Germline CDR1 and CDR2: LNHDA and SQIVND (reference sequence). The CDR3 sequence is 15 residues long. V dropped 7 bases and J dropped 9; count of bases not matched to a gene: 8. The CDR3 DNA is TGTGCCAGTATGAGGACAGGGGGCGCGGGTTCACCCCTCCACTTT. Translating gives CASMRTGGAGSPLHF. Combining the CDR3 with reference TRBV19 and TRBJ1-6 gives the whole variable domain DGGITQSPKYLFRKEGQNVTLSCEQNLNHDAMYWYRQDPGQGLRLIYYSQIVNDFQKGDIAEGYSVSREKKESFPLTVTSAQKNPTAFYLCASMRTGGAGSPLHFGNGTRLTVT.

In regard to this clone: Given a much more abundant clone one base away, this may be a read error. Here the CDR3 DNA reads TGTGCCAGCCGGGACAGAGTTAATTCACCCCTCCACTTT. It codes for CASRDRVNSPLHF. The chain joins TRBV19 to TRBJ1-6, with 7 bases fitting TRBD1. Germline CDR1 LNHDA, CDR2 SQIVND (reference sequence). V trimming: 9 bases; J trimming: 6 bases; junction bases outside the gene matches: 5. This CDR3 contains 13 residues.

This chain's CDR3 is CASSSGGDGYTF. The CDR3 nucleotides are TGTGCCAGCAGCTCCGGGGGGGATGGCTACACCTTC. V is TRBV3-1 (or the pseudogene TRBV3-2) and J is TRBJ1-2, with TRBD1 as a possible D gene (5 bases). CDR3 length: 12 amino acids. Looked up from germline, CDR1 is LGHDT and CDR2 is YNNKEL (reference sequence). V was trimmed by 5 bases and J by 6 bases, leaving 10 bases between them.

The chain has TRBV5-1 and TRBJ1-4, with D possibly matching TRBD1 (6 bases). Germline assignment: CDR1 SGHRS and CDR2 YFSETQ. CDR3 length equals 15 residues. Trimming cost V 2 bases and J 5 bases, with 13 bases left between them. The DNA for the CDR3 is TGCGCCAGCAGCTTTGGCGGACAGAGAAATGAAAAACTGTTTTTT. Its protein is CASSFGGQRNEKLFF.

This chain connects TRBV2 to TRBJ1-4; D is unclear. The germline V and J ends were trimmed by 4 bases and 3 bases, with 12 bases remaining between them. Germline-derived CDR1 and CDR2 are SNHLY and FYNNEI. This CDR3 is 15 amino acids long. Written as DNA, the CDR3 is TGTGCCAGCAGTGCTTTCGGTCAGGCTAATGAAAAACTGTTTTTT. The encoded protein is CASSAFGQANEKLFF.

The rearrangement joins TRBV9 to TRBJ1-4, with D hard to call. V gave up 4 bases and J gave up 7 bases, with 11 bases separating them. Germline V gives CDR1 SGDLS, CDR2 YYNGEE. The CDR3 totals 13 residues. The CDR3 loop is CASSNPYGEKLFF. CDR3 coding DNA: TGTGCCAGCAGCAATCCCTACGGTGAAAAACTGTTTTTT.

J is TRBJ2-7 and V is TRBV14; tentatively, D is TRBD2 (6 bases). The CDR3 contains 17 residues. CDR1 is SGHDN, CDR2 FVKESK, per germline. Between the trimmed V and J ends, which lost 0 bases and 4 bases, there was a span of 19 bases. The CDR3 DNA sequence: TGTGCCAGCAGCCAAGAGGCCGTCCGGACTGGAGGGTACGAGCAGTACTTC. The encoded protein is CASSQEAVRTGGYEQYF.

J is TRBJ2-1 and V is TRBV2, with a weak D call TRBD2 (5 bases). CDR1 is SNHLY and CDR2 is FYNNEI in the germline V gene. The V gene lost 6 bases and the J gene lost 0 bases, with 9 bases spanning the gap. The CDR3 runs to 14 residues. For the CDR3, the DNA is TGTGCCAGCAGGATGGACTTCTCCTACAATGAGCAGTTCTTC. Translating gives CASRMDFSYNEQFF.

The chain combines TRBV27 with TRBJ1-6; TRBD1 is a possible D gene (6 bases). V gave up 6 bases and J gave up 4 bases, with 13 bases separating them. This CDR3 is built from 15 residues. CDR1 and CDR2 from the germline V gene are MNHEY and SMNVEV (reference sequence). The CDR3 protein is CASSRRGQYNSPLHF. CDR3 coding DNA: TGTGCCAGCAGCCGACGTGGACAGTATAATTCACCCCTCCACTTT.

This sequence joins TRBV11-2 and TRBJ1-2; no clear D gene. The length of the CDR3 is 14 residues. Germline V gene sequence: CDR1 SGHAT, CDR2 FQNNGV. Trimming took 5 bases from V and 5 from J, leaving 15 bases between them. This chain's CDR3 is CASSRNAGSYGYTF. In DNA, the CDR3 is TGTGCCAGCAGCCGCAATGCAGGCTCGTATGGCTACACCTTC.

The chain uses TRBV15 and TRBJ1-1; TRBD1 matches 7 bases. CDR3 length: 13 residues. The junction had 4 bases not matched to a gene; V was cut back by 1 base and J by 8 bases. CDR1 and CDR2 (germline): LNHNV, YYDKDF (reference sequence). The CDR3 protein is CATSRGTGLEAFF. The CDR3 region has the DNA TGTGCCACCAGCAGAGGGACAGGTTTAGAAGCTTTCTTT.

The V and J genes are TRBV6-5 and TRBJ2-1; 7 bases are shared with TRBD2. The CDR3 is made up of 14 amino acids. With V trimmed by 5 bases and J by 6 bases, 7 bases remained unmatched. Germline-derived CDR1 and CDR2 are MNHEY and SVGAGI. The CDR3: CASSPAQRGNEQFF. DNA for the CDR3: TGTGCCAGCAGTCCCGCCCAGCGGGGCAATGAGCAGTTCTTC.

V gene TRBV6-6 combines with J gene TRBJ2-5, with TRBD1 as a possible D gene (6 bases). The CDR3 covers 13 residues. V shed 0 bases and J shed 5 bases, with 7 bases lying between them. The germline V gene encodes CDR1 MNHNY and CDR2 SVGAGI (reference sequence). The CDR3 reads CASSYSRGETQYF. Here the CDR3 DNA reads TGTGCCAGCAGTTACTCGAGGGGGGAGACCCAGTACTTC.

This rearrangement joins TRBV9 to TRBJ2-3; D is possibly TRBD2 (6 bases). CDR1 and CDR2 from the germline V gene are SGDLS and YYNGEE. The ends were cut back, 2 bases at V and 2 bases at J, with 12 bases in the middle. CDR3 length equals 15 residues. The CDR3: CASSVGLSDTDTQYF. The CDR3 bases are TGTGCCAGCAGCGTGGGACTGTCAGACACAGATACGCAGTATTTT.

This clone is a singleton in its sample. The chain uses TRBV5-1 and TRBJ1-1, with D perhaps matching TRBD1 (6 bases). V was clipped by 2 bases and J by 6 bases, with 14 bases between them. Per the germline V gene, CDR1 is SGHRS and CDR2 is YFSETQ. The CDR3 has 14 residues. The CDR3 DNA reads as TGCGCCAGCAGCTTAAAACAGGGCGGCGCTGAAGCTTTCTTT. This codes for CASSLKQGGAEAFF.

This clone appeared a single time. The chain is built from TRBV9 and TRBJ1-2, with D tentatively TRBD1 (5 bases). The germline gives CDR1 SGDLS, CDR2 YYNGEE. The CDR3 is made up of 15 amino acids. The germline V and J ends were trimmed by 3 bases and 1 base, with 13 bases remaining between them. The CDR3 region has the DNA TGTGCCAGCAGCGCCAAGTGGGGGGGTAACTATGGCTACACCTTC. Its translation: CASSAKWGGNYGYTF. Full variable domain (missing parts from reference TRBV9 and TRBJ1-2): DSGVTQTPKHLITATGQRVTLRCSPRSGDLSVYWYQQSLDQGLQFLIQYYNGEERAKGNILERFSAQQFPDLHSELNLSSLELGDSALYFCASSAKWGGNYGYTFGSGTRLTVV.

The chain uses TRBV10-3 and TRBJ1-6; D remains unclear. This CDR3 has 15 amino acids. The V gene lost 0 bases and the J gene lost 5 bases, with 8 bases spanning the gap. Germline values: CDR1 ENHRY, CDR2 SYGVKD. The CDR3 reads CAISESRVNNSPLHF. The CDR3 region has the DNA TGTGCCATCAGTGAGTCACGGGTCAATAATTCACCCCTCCACTTT.

The chain links TRBV5-1 to TRBJ1-5, with unresolved D. Germline V gene lookup returns CDR1 SGHRS and CDR2 YFSETQ. The V gene lost 4 bases and the J gene lost 1 base, with 12 bases spanning the gap. The length of the CDR3 is 15 residues. CDR3 coding DNA: TGCGCCAGCAGCCCTTCGGGTAAAAGCAATCAGCCCCAGCATTTT. The encoded protein is CASSPSGKSNQPQHF.